A selection of T cell receptor beta chains follows, all from one sample in a study of CD8 T cells in Susac syndrome. TCRdb analysed the immunoSEQ multiplex PCR reads with MiXCR anew, one entry per CDR3 protein. The repertoire has about 180,000 distinct CDR3 sequences, 90% to 95% of them found once; the top ten carry around 0.11%. Material for sequencing was CD4+ T cells from PBMCs. The receptors come from a human donor with Susac syndrome. Each CDR3 is given with its conserved first and last residue. D genes are given only for firm matches. Rows may omit the clone size; those that give it use once, few, many or a size class.

size	D	V	J	DNA	CDR3
-	-	TRBV5-4	TRBJ2-1	TGTGCCAGCAGCTTGAGGACTCCTGGGGAGGATGAGCAGTTCTTC	CASSLRTPGEDEQFF
-	-	TRBV6-1	TRBJ2-1	TGTGCCAGCAGTACTACAGGTTACAATGAGCAGTTCTTC	CASSTTGYNEQFF
-	TRBD2	TRBV12-3/TRBV12-4	TRBJ2-1	TGTGCCAGCAGCCGTCGAGCGGGGGTAAATGAGCAGTTCTTC	CASSRRAGVNEQFF
-	-	TRBV2	TRBJ1-6	TGTGCCAGCAGGGAAGGGGGATATAATTCACCCCTCCACTTT	CASREGGYNSPLHF
-	-	TRBV25-1	TRBJ2-1	TGTGCCAGCAGTGAGGCCCTCCAGGGGTACAATGAGCAGTTCTTC	CASSEALQGYNEQFF
-	TRBD1	TRBV5-1	TRBJ1-2	TGCGCCAGCAGCCCGGGACAGACGTATGGCTACACCTTC	CASSPGQTYGYTF
-	-	TRBV29-1	TRBJ1-4	TGCAGCGTTGACGGGGCGGCAACTAATGAAAAACTGTTTTTT	CSVDGAATNEKLFF
-	-	TRBV20-1	TRBJ1-5	TGCAGTGCTAGAGGGGGGGCCAATAGCAATCAGCCCCAGCATTTT	CSARGGANSNQPQHF
-	TRBD1	TRBV30	TRBJ1-5	TGTGCCTGGAGCCTACGGGCAGGGGGCGTTCATCAGCCCCAGCATTTT	CAWSLRAGGVHQPQHF
-	TRBD1	TRBV29-1	TRBJ2-5	TGCAGCGCGTACAGGGGAGAGACCCAGTACTTC	CSAYRGETQYF
-	TRBD1	TRBV7-9	TRBJ1-1	TGTGCCAGCAGCCCTGGGACAGGGAACTCGGTTTTCTTT	CASSPGTGNSVFF
-	-	TRBV5-6	TRBJ1-6	TGTGCCAGCAGCCCCGACGGGGATTCACCCCTCCACTTT	CASSPDGDSPLHF
-	TRBD1	TRBV15	TRBJ1-2	TGTGCCACCAGCAGGGTACGGGACAGGGGTAACTATGGCTACACCTTC	CATSRVRDRGNYGYTF
once	-	TRBV7-8	TRBJ1-5	TGTGCCAGCAGCGTACGGACGGATCATAGCAATCAGCCCCAGCATTTT	CASSVRTDHSNQPQHF
-	-	TRBV6-6	TRBJ1-1	TGTGCCAGTTTGAGGGCAGGGTTGAACACTGAAGCTTTCTTT	CASLRAGLNTEAFF